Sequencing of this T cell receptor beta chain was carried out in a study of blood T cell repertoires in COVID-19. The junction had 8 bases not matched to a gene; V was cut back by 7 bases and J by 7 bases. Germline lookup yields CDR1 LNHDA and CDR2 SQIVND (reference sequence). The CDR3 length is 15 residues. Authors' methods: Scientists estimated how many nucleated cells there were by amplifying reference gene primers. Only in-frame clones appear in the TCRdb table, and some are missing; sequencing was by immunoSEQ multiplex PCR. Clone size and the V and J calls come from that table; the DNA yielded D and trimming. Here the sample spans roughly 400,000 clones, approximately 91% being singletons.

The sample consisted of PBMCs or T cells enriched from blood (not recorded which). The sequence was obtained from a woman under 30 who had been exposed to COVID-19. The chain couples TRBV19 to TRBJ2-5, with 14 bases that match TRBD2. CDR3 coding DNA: TGTGCCAGTAATCCGGGACTAGCGGGAGACGGGACCCAGTACTTC. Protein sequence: CASNPGLAGDGTQYF.